The next 3 T cell receptor beta chains were all read from a single sample in a study of cytotoxic CD8 clonotypes in ibrutinib-treated CLL (dated by TCRdb to the early 2020s). Receptor libraries were prepared by the immunoSEQ multiplex PCR assay. Drawn from immuneACCESS, this table holds only the in-frame rearrangements with V and J called that TCRdb kept. Clones are partly lost; checked studies trace under half to an unresolved V gene and leave the rest unexplained. Across this sample there are around 300,000 clones, with more than 65% seen only once. 5.5% to 8% of the sample is taken by the ten largest. Here the sequenced sample was PBMCs, taken before ibrutinib treatment. These receptors were collected from a human donor with chronic lymphocytic leukemia.

This rearrangement joins TRBV9 to TRBJ2-7; D is unresolved. Germline CDR1 and CDR2: SGDLS and YYNGEE. This CDR3 has 13 amino acids. Trimming removed 3 bases from V and 0 bases from J, with 7 bases in between. The CDR3 spells CASSAPSSYEQYF. The CDR3 DNA follows: TGTGCCAGCAGCGCCCCGTCCTCCTACGAGCAGTACTTC.

The chain combines TRBV11-2 with TRBJ2-1; 9 positions agree with TRBD2. J lost 9 bases, V lost 4 bases, and 10 bases had no gene match. Germline-derived CDR1 and CDR2 are SGHAT and FQNNGV. The CDR3 extends over 15 amino acids. The DNA for the CDR3 is TGTGCCAGCAGCTCCTCCGGCGGGAGGGCGGGTGAGCAGTTCTTC. This sequence encodes CASSSSGGRAGEQFF.

V is TRBV9 and J is TRBJ2-5; TRBD2 aligns across 11 bases. The V and J ends lost 4 bases and 5 bases, in that order; junction bases with no gene match: 10. There are 16 residues in the CDR3. From germline, CDR1 is SGDLS and CDR2 YYNGEE. The CDR3 sequence: CASSTSGSRTVETQYF. The CDR3 nucleotides read TGTGCCAGCAGCACTAGCGGGAGCCGTACCGTCGAGACCCAGTACTTC.